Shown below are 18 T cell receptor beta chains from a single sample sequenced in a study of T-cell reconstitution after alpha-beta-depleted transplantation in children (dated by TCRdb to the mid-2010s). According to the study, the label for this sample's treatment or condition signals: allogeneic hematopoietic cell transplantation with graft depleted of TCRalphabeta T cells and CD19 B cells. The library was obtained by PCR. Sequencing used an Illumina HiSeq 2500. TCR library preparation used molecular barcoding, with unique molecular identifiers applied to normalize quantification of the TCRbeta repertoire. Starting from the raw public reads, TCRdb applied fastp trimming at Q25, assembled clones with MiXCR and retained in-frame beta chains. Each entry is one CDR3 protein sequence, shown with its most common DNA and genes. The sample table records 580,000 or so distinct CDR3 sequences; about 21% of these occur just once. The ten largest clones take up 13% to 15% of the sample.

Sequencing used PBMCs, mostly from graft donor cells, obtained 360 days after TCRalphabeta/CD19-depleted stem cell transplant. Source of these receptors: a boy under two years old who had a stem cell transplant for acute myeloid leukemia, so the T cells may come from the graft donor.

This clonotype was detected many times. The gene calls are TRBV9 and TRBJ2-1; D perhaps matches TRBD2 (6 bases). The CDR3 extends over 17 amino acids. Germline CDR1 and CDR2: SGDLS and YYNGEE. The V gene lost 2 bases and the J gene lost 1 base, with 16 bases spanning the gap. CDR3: CASSVRPQRVSYNEQFF. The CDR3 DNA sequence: TGTGCCAGCAGCGTTCGCCCGCAGCGGGTATCCTACAATGAGCAGTTCTTC.

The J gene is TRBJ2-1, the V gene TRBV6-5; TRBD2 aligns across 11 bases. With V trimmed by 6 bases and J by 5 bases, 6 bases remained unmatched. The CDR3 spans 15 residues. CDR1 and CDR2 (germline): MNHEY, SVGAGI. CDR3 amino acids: CASRLAGGPNNEQFF. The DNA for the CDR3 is TGTGCCAGCAGATTAGCGGGGGGGCCAAACAATGAGCAGTTCTTC.

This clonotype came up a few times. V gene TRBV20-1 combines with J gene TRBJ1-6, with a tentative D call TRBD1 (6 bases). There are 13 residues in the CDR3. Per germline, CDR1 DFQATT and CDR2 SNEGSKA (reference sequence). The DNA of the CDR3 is TGCAGCGCGCTGACAGGTTTGGCAACACCCCTCCACTTT. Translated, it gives CSALTGLATPLHF.

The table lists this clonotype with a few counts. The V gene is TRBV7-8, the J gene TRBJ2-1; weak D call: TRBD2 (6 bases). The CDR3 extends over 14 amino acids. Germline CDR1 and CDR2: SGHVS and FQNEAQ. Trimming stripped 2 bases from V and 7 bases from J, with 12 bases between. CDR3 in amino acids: CASSLRGGGNEQFF. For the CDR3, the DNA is TGTGCCAGCAGCTTACGGGGAGGAGGGAATGAGCAGTTCTTC.

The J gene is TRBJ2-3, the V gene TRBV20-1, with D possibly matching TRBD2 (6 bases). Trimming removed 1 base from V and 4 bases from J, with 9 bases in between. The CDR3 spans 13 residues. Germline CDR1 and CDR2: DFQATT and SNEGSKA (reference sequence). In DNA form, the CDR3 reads TGCAGTGCTAGAGGGTCGGGAGCAGATACGCAGTATTTT. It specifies CSARGSGADTQYF.

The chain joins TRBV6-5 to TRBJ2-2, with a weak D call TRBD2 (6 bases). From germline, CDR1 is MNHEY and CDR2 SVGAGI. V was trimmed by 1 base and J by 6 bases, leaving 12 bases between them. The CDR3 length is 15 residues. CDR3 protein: CASSYWGDGAGELFF. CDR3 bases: TGTGCCAGCAGTTACTGGGGGGATGGAGCCGGGGAGCTGTTTTTT.

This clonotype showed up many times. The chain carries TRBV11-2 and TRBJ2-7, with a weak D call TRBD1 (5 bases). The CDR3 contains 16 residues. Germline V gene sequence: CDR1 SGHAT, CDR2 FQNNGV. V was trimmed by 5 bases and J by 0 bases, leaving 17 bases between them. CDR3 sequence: CASSPGRQLFSYEQYF. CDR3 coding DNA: TGTGCCAGCAGCCCTGGAAGACAGCTCTTCTCCTACGAGCAGTACTTC.

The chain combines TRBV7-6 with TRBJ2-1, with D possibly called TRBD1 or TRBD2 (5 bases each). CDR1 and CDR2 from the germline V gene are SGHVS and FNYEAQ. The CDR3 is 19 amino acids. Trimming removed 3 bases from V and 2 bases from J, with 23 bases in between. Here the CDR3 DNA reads TGTGCCAGCAGCTTCCGCTTCACCGGGACCAGAGGTGCCTACAATGAGCAGTTCTTC. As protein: CASSFRFTGTRGAYNEQFF.

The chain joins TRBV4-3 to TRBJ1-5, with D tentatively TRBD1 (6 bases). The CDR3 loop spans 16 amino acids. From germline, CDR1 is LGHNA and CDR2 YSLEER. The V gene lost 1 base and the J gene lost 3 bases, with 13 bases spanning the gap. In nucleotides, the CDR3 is TGCGCCAGCAGCCAAGCCTTCGGACAGTTCAATCAGCCCCAGCATTTT. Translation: CASSQAFGQFNQPQHF.

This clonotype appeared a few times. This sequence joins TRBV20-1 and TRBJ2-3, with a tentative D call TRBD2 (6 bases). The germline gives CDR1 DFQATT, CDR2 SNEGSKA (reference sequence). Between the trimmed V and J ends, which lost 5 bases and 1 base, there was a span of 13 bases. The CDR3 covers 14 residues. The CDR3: CSALGGGGTDTQYF. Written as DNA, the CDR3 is TGCAGTGCTTTGGGAGGAGGCGGCACAGATACGCAGTATTTT.

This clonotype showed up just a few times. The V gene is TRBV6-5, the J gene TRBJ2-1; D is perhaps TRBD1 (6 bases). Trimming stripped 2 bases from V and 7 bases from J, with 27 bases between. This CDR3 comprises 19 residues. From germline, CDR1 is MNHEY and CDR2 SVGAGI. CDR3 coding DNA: TGTGCCAGCAGTTACACAAACCTACAGGGAGAACCGTTGGGGAATGAGCAGTTCTTC. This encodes CASSYTNLQGEPLGNEQFF.

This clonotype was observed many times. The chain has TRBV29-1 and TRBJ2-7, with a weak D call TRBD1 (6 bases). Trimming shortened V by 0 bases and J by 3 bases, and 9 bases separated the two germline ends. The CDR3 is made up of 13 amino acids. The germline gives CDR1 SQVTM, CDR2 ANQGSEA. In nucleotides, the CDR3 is TGCAGCGTTGAAGACAGGGGCCTCTACGAGCAGTACTTC. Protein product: CSVEDRGLYEQYF.

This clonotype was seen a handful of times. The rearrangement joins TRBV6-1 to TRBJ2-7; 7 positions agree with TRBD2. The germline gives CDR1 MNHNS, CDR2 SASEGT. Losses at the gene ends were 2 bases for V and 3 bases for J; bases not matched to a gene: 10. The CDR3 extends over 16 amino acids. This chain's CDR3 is CASSESGAGLIYEQYV. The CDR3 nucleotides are TGTGCCAGCAGTGAAAGCGGAGCGGGACTGATCTACGAGCAGTACGTC.

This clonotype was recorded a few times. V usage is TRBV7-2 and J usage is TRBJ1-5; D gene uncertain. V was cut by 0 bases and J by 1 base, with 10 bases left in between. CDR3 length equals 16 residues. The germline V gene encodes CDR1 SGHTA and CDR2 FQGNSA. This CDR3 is CASSLAGGNSNQPQHF. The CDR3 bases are TGTGCCAGCAGCTTAGCGGGTGGGAACAGCAATCAGCCCCAGCATTTT.

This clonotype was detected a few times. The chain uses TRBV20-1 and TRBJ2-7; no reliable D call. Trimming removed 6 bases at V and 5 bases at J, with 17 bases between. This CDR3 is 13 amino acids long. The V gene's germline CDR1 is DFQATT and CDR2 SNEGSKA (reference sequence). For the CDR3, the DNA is TGCAGTGCGGAGTCGCCCACCCTCGACGAGCAGTACTTC. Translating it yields CSAESPTLDEQYF.

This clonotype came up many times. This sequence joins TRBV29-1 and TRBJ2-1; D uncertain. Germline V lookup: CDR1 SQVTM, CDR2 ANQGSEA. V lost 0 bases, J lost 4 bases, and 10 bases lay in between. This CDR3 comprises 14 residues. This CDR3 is CSVEDPGPYNEQFF. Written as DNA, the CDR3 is TGCAGCGTTGAAGACCCAGGCCCGTACAATGAGCAGTTCTTC.

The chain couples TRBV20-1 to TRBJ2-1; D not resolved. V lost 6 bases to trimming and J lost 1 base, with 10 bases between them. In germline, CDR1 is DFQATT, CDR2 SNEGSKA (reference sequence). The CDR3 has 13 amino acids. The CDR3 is CSARSTSYNEQFF. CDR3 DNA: TGCAGTGCCCGTAGCACTTCCTACAATGAGCAGTTCTTC.

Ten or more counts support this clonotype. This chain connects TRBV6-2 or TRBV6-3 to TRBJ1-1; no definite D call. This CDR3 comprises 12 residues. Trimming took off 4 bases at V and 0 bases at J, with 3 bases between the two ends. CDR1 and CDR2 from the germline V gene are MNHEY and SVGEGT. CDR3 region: CASSFMNTEAFF. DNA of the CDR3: TGTGCCAGCAGTTTCATGAACACTGAAGCTTTCTTT.